The 2 T cell receptor beta chains below come from one sample, sequenced in a study of shared clonotypes between healthy human individuals (dated by TCRdb to about 2020). Library preparation used the immunoSEQ multiplex PCR assay. TCRdb retrieved this table from immuneACCESS and kept in-frame rearrangements only. Not all clones are present; in checked studies, unresolved V genes account for under half, and no reason is known for the remainder. Here the sample has under 600,000 clones; around 78% occur a single time. The biggest ten clones account for more than 10% of the sample. The sample was PBMCs. Source of these receptors: a middle-aged woman in good health. Some clones in this sample may be carry-over from other donors' samples.

V and J are TRBV6-5 and TRBJ1-1, with a tentative D call TRBD1 (6 bases). This CDR3 has 14 residues. V shed 6 bases and J shed 4 bases, with 15 bases lying between them. CDR1 and CDR2 from the germline V gene are MNHEY and SVGAGI. This CDR3 reads CASRQRGGGTEAFF. The CDR3 coding sequence is TGTGCCAGCAGACAGAGAGGGGGAGGCACTGAAGCTTTCTTT.

V usage is TRBV5-4 and J usage is TRBJ2-3; D is ambiguous. Germline-derived CDR1 and CDR2 are SGHNT and YYREEE (reference sequence). The CDR3 totals 14 residues. The ends were cut back, 4 bases at V and 0 bases at J, with 9 bases in the middle. DNA for the CDR3: TGTGCCAGCAGCGGGAAAACTAGCACAGATACGCAGTATTTT. It specifies CASSGKTSTDTQYF.